This T cell receptor (beta chain) was identified in a study of graft-versus-host responses after intestinal transplantation. Sequencing was performed with immunoSEQ multiplex PCR; in TCRdb, only in-frame clones are kept and a portion is missing. The table has some 86,000 clones, approximately 90% seen once; the top ten hold approximately 5.6%. About this clone: As yet, its antigen is unknown.

The receptor was isolated from a human donor who received an intestinal transplant. The sample was unstimulated CD8+ T cells sorted from spleen or lymph node cells, taken before intestinal transplant.

The CDR3 DNA sequence: TGTGCCAGTAGTATAGGGCCTAACGTTTTCTACAATGAGCAGTTCTTC. It codes for CASSIGPNVFYNEQFF. The V and J genes are TRBV19 and TRBJ2-1; no firm D call. Between the trimmed V and J ends, which lost 1 base and 3 bases, there was a span of 13 bases. The germline V gene encodes CDR1 LNHDA and CDR2 SQIVND (reference sequence). The CDR3 consists of 16 residues.